The present T cell receptor (beta chain) was sequenced within a study of T cell repertoires in cytomegalovirus infection. Study-level information: In public TCR beta signatures, there were indications of both CMV infection and matching HLA type.

Study results and caveats: HLA-C-restricted CMV clonotypes gave the most frequent clonotype in two of eight donors.

Comment on this clonotype: As yet, its antigen is unknown.

The ends were cut back, 2 bases at V and 2 bases at J, with 13 bases in the middle. The germline gives CDR1 GTSNPN, CDR2 SVGIG (reference sequence). The CDR3 covers 15 residues. In TCRdb, the reads were re-called with MiXCR into one record per CDR3 protein. The table has about 69,000 distinct CDR3 sequences, more than 25% seen once. The chain couples TRBV30 to TRBJ2-1, with D perhaps matching TRBD1 or TRBD2 (5 bases each). The sequence was collected from a human donor in good health (CMV status not recorded). Some clones in this sample may be carry-over from other donors' samples. This specimen was CD8+ T cells from cultured PBMCs, taken from culture after CMV antigen stimulation. CDR3 sequence (DNA): TGTGCCTGGAGTTGGGGGAGAAGGCCCTACAATGAGCAGTTCTTC. Translating gives CAWSWGRRPYNEQFF.